The sequence of this T cell receptor beta chain was determined in a study of T cell changes during pregnancy in multiple sclerosis. Assay: immunoSEQ multiplex PCR; the TCRdb copy retains only in-frame clones and omits some. The sample holds 90,000 to 120,000 clones; just under 95% are singletons and the top ten take around 0.8%. The sequence was obtained from a female donor in good health, enrolled as a control in a pregnancy study. The starting material was peripheral blood, obtained in the third trimester of pregnancy.

The CDR3 loop reads CTRATRNHNEQFF. The CDR3 nucleotides are TGCACCAGGGCGACTAGAAACCACAATGAGCAGTTCTTC. The chain joins TRBV1 to TRBJ2-1; the table's D gene call, TRBD2, was not cross checked with the DNA. TRBV1 is described as a pseudogene. The CDR3 consists of 13 residues.